This is a list of T cell receptor beta chains from one sample in a study of cytomegalovirus exposure and HLA in healthy donors. Only in-frame clones appear in the TCRdb table, and some are missing; sequencing was by immunoSEQ multiplex PCR. Found here are 75,000 to 80,000 clones; the top ten clones hold about 4.1%. The source material was PBMCs. The receptors derive from a man aged 18 to 35 in good health and CMV-seropositive. The CDR3 runs from the conserved cysteine through the conserved F or W. The order of the fields is J gene, D gene, V gene, CDR3 protein, CDR3 DNA. A D gene is named only where the DNA matches it firmly.

J gene: TRBJ2-2; D gene: TRBD1; V gene: TRBV9; CDR3 protein: CASSVGRGGRTGELFF; CDR3 DNA: TGTGCCAGCAGCGTAGGTCGAGGGGGCAGGACCGGGGAGCTGTTTTTT
J gene: TRBJ2-1; D gene: TRBD1; V gene: TRBV5-1; CDR3 protein: CASSSRGQYNEQFF; CDR3 DNA: TGCGCCAGCAGCTCCCGGGGACAGTACAATGAGCAGTTCTTC
J gene: TRBJ1-2; D gene: .; V gene: TRBV7-2; CDR3 protein: CASSFQGGENGYTF; CDR3 DNA: TGTGCCAGCAGCTTTCAAGGCGGAGAGAATGGCTACACCTTC
J gene: TRBJ1-2; D gene: TRBD1; V gene: TRBV4-1; CDR3 protein: CASSHQALGQKGPNYGYTF; CDR3 DNA: TGCGCCAGCAGCCACCAAGCTTTGGGACAGAAGGGGCCTAACTATGGCTACACCTTC
J gene: TRBJ1-2; D gene: TRBD1; V gene: TRBV11-2; CDR3 protein: CASSTALRDRGYGYTF; CDR3 DNA: TGTGCCAGCAGCACCGCGCTCCGGGACAGGGGGTACGGCTACACCTTC
J gene: TRBJ1-2; D gene: .; V gene: TRBV5-1; CDR3 protein: CASKLYSAGREGYGYTF; CDR3 DNA: TGCGCCAGCAAGCTTTATTCTGCCGGGAGGGAGGGCTATGGCTACACCTTC
J gene: TRBJ1-1; D gene: TRBD1; V gene: TRBV11-2; CDR3 protein: CASSVDRGTEAFF; CDR3 DNA: TGTGCCAGCAGCGTGGACAGGGGGACTGAAGCTTTCTTT
J gene: TRBJ1-2; D gene: TRBD1; V gene: TRBV4-2; CDR3 protein: CASSQEGQGVNYGYTF; CDR3 DNA: TGTGCCAGCAGCCAGGAGGGACAGGGGGTTAATTATGGCTACACCTTC
J gene: TRBJ1-2; D gene: .; V gene: TRBV11-2; CDR3 protein: CASSLDLSGLYGYTF; CDR3 DNA: TGTGCCAGCAGCTTAGATCTTTCAGGGCTCTATGGCTACACCTTC
J gene: TRBJ2-7; D gene: .; V gene: TRBV6-1; CDR3 protein: CASSEGSGDDYEQYF; CDR3 DNA: TGTGCCAGCAGTGAAGGTTCAGGCGACGATTACGAGCAGTACTTC
J gene: TRBJ2-5; D gene: .; V gene: TRBV11-1; CDR3 protein: CASSPREIRETQYF; CDR3 DNA: TGTGCCAGCAGTCCCCGGGAGATCAGGGAGACCCAGTACTTC
J gene: TRBJ2-6; D gene: .; V gene: TRBV27; CDR3 protein: CASSLSSGANVLTF; CDR3 DNA: TGTGCCAGCAGTTTGAGCTCTGGGGCCAACGTCCTGACTTTC
J gene: TRBJ2-7; D gene: .; V gene: TRBV28; CDR3 protein: CASSLSPQGRTYEQYF; CDR3 DNA: TGTGCCAGCAGTTTATCCCCCCAGGGAAGAACCTACGAGCAGTACTTC